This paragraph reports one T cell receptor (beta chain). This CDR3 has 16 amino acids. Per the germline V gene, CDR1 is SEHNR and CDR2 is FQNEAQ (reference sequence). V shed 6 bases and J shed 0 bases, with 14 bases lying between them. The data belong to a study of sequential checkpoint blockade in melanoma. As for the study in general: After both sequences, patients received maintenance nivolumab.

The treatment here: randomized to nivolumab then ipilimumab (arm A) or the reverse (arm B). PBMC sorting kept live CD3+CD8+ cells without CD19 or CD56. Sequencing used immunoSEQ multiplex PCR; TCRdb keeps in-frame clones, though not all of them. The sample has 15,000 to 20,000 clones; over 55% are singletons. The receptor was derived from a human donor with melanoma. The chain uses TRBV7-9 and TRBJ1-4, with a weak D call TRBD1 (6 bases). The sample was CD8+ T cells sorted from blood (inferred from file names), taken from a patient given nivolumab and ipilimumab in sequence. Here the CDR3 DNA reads TGTGCCAGCAGACAAGGACAGATGGCAACTAATGAAAAACTGTTTTTT. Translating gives CASRQGQMATNEKLFF.